This entry is about one TCR beta chain. The target of this receptor is not known. No base quality values were provided; no much bigger clone lies one nucleotide off. The junction shows trimming of 3 bases on V and 2 bases on J, plus 8 bases between the germline ends. Via the germline V gene, CDR1 is SGHTA and CDR2 FQGNSA. The cysteine opens and the phenylalanine closes a CDR3 of 14 amino acids. Just the 42-base CDR3 DNA is kept, in frame starting at base 1. The data were taken from a study of T cell responses to AZD1222 COVID-19 vaccine (dated by TCRdb to the early 2020s). In the study overall: TCR sequencing was performed for about 250 trial participants, of whom some 200 were given two doses of AZD1222 and around 26 were given two doses of MenACWY control vaccine. Trial participants were enrolled into age subgroups of 18-55, 56-69 and 70-plus years, which contained around 150, 29 and 61 TCR-sequenced participants, respectively.

The CDR3 regions of human TCRbeta chains were subjected to immunosequencing. From the authors' description of their analysis: Repertoire TCRs were matched against a reference library of SARS-CoV-2-specific TCRs generated with the MIRA antigen-specificity platform. Breadth meant the fraction of unique TCRs that were SARS-CoV-2-associated, whereas depth meant the fraction of total T cells that were SARS-CoV-2-associated. Using the MIRA data, each spike-specific TCR was assigned both to the spike region to which the TCR was reactive and to a CD4 or CD8 class. Log10-transformed breadth and depth values were compared by one-way ANOVA with Sidak's multiple comparisons tests. TCRdb obtained this table from immuneACCESS and retained in-frame rearrangements with V and J assigned. These tables miss some clones; where compared with another copy, unresolved V genes account for less than half of the shortfall, and the remainder is unexplained. From that table come the V and J calls and clone size; the DNA was used to work out D and trimming. The sample includes more than 95,000 clones, with about nine tenths observed a single time. 4% to 5.5% of the sample belongs to the ten largest clones.

What this sample's time point label stands for: baseline before first vaccination. The treatment or condition label of this sample denotes: meningococcal conjugate vaccine given as trial control. Vaccinee samples were obtained from the UK trials COV001 and COV002, which included a single-blind randomized controlled phase 2/3 trial of AZD1222 (ChAdOx1 nCoV-19) in healthy adults. For TCRbeta chain sequencing, PBMC samples from trial participants were taken at day 0 and at day 28 after the second dose. What the research found in general, with its limitations: Spike-specific TCR breadth and depth rose significantly after two AZD1222 doses compared with day 0 and with MenACWY recipients. Because no day 14 peak-response samples were available, repertoires were characterized only after the peak T cell response. Reportedly, almost half of the unique spike-specific TCRs recognized epitopes lying outside the regions that are mutated in the B.1.351 and B.1.1.7 variants. The whole spike protein was spanned by vaccine-associated CD4 TCRs, and dominant responses were seen in regions 160-218 and 743-854. The 56-69-year group was small, and its depth increase did not reach significance, likely because of low power. Participants were mostly white British, with more females than males. The authors suggested clonal diversity may have been underestimated. Conclusions about previously exposed vaccinees are limited because only 5 or 6 AZD1222 recipients were SARS-CoV-2 seropositive at baseline.

Sequences were derived from peripheral blood, sampled on day 0 of MenACWY control vaccination. The TCR comes from an adult in good health. The chain couples TRBV7-2 to TRBJ2-1, with the D gene too uncertain to name. CDR3 sequence: CASSFGLAYNEQFF. The DNA sequence is as follows: TGTGCCAGCAGCTTCGGCTTAGCCTACAATGAGCAGTTCTTC.